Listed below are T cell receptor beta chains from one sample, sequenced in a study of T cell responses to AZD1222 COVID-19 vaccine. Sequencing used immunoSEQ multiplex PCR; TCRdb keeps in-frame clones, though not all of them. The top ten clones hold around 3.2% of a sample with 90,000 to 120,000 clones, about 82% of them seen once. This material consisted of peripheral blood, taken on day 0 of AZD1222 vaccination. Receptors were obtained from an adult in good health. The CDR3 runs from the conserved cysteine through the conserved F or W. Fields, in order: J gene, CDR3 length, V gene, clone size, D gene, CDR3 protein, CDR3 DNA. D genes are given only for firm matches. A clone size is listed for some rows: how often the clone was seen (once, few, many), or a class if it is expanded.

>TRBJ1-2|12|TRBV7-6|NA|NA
CASSSRGNGYTF
TGTGCCAGCAGCTCGCGTGGGAATGGCTACACCTTC
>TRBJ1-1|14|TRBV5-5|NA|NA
CASSFGKGTTEAFF
TGTGCCAGCAGCTTTGGTAAAGGGACGACTGAAGCTTTCTTT
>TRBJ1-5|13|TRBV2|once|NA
CASIQGINQPQHF
TGTGCCAGCATACAAGGGATAAATCAGCCCCAGCATTTT
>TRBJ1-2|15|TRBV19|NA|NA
CASSKPGVRPYGYTF
TGTGCCAGTAGTAAGCCGGGAGTCAGGCCCTATGGCTACACCTTC
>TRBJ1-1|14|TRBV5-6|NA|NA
CASSLHIMNTEAFF
TGTGCCAGCAGCCTACATATCATGAACACTGAAGCTTTCTTT
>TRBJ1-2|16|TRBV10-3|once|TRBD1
CAISTGTGGKGYGYTF
TGTGCCATCAGCACCGGGACAGGGGGCAAGGGCTATGGCTACACCTTC
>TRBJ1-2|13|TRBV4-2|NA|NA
CASSYTASEGYTF
TGTGCCAGCAGCTATACAGCTTCAGAGGGCTACACCTTC
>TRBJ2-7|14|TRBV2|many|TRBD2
CASSSRGEAYEQYF
TGTGCCAGTTCCTCGCGGGGGGAAGCCTACGAGCAGTACTTC
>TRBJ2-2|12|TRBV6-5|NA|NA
CASHMNTGELFF
TGTGCCAGCCACATGAACACCGGGGAGCTGTTTTTT
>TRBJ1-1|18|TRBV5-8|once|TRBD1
CASSPRDSQGARWGEAFF
TGTGCCAGCAGCCCCCGGGACAGCCAAGGAGCCCGGTGGGGTGAAGCTTTCTTT
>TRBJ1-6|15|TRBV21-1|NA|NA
CASSNPGQYNSPLHF
TGTGCCAGCAGCAACCCGGGACAATATAATTCACCCCTCCACTTT
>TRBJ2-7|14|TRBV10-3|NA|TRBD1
CAISETGGLYEQYF
TGTGCCATCAGCGAGACAGGGGGACTCTACGAGCAGTACTTC
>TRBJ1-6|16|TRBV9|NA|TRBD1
CASSMDRGADNSPLHF
TGTGCCAGCAGTATGGACAGGGGGGCGGACAATTCACCCCTCCACTTT
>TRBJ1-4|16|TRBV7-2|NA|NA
CASRPKMGVGWEKLFF
TGTGCCAGCAGACCGAAGATGGGAGTCGGGTGGGAAAAACTGTTTTTT
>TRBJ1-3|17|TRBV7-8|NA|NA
CASSSEGPTSSGNTIYF
TGTGCCAGCAGCTCGGAGGGACCTACGAGCTCTGGAAACACCATATATTTT
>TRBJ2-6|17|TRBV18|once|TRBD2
CASSPGLVAGGANVLTF
TGTGCCAGCTCCCCGGGACTAGTTGCTGGTGGGGCCAACGTCCTGACTTTC
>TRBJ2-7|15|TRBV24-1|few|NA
CATSDTKGSEYEQYF
TGTGCCACCAGTGATACCAAGGGTTCGGAGTACGAGCAGTACTTC
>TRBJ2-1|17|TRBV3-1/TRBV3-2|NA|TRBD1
CASSQDLSGGTYNEQFF
TGTGCCAGCAGCCAAGATCTGTCAGGGGGCACCTACAATGAGCAGTTCTTC
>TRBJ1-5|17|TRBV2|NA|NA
CASSEQVGSLSNQPQHF
TGTGCCAGCAGTGAACAGGTTGGATCCCTTAGCAATCAGCCCCAGCATTTT
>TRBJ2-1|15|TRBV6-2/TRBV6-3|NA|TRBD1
CASSFGQGVYNEQFF
TGTGCCAGCAGCTTCGGACAGGGGGTTTACAATGAGCAGTTCTTC
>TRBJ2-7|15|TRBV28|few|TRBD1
CASIQPGTGAYEQYF
TGTGCCAGCATCCAACCCGGGACAGGGGCCTACGAGCAGTACTTC
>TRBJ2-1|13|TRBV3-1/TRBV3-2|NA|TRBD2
CASSSLGGNEQFF
TGTGCCAGCAGCTCATTGGGGGGGAATGAGCAGTTCTTC
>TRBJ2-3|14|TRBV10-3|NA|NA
CAISGGGKPGTQYF
TGTGCCATCAGTGGAGGAGGGAAGCCAGGTACGCAGTATTTT
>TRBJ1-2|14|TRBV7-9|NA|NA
CASSHRPDLGGYTF
TGTGCCAGCAGCCACCGGCCCGACCTGGGGGGCTACACCTTC
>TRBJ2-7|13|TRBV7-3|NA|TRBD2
CASSLRGRDEQYF
TGTGCCAGCAGCTTAAGAGGGAGGGACGAGCAGTACTTC